This T cell receptor (beta chain) appears in the sequencing data of a study of blood T cell repertoires in COVID-19. Overall study context: From the United States, Italy and Spain came samples of acute and convalescent COVID-19. Sample material is recorded as cDNA or gDNA derived from T cells, B-cell-depleted T cells, or PBMCs.

The CDR3 is 14 amino acids. From germline, CDR1 is MNHNY and CDR2 SVGAGI (reference sequence). Trimming took 7 bases from V and 1 from J, leaving 13 bases between them. Authors' methods: The assay estimated nucleated cells by amplifying reference gene primers. The protocol was immunoSEQ multiplex PCR, while the TCRdb copy is restricted to in-frame clones and leaves out a portion. V and J calls and clone size are those listed in that table; D and trimming were worked out from the DNA. The repertoire holds around 200,000 clones, with about 90% as singletons. Sample: peripheral blood. This TCR derives from a man aged 40-49 years with active or convalescent COVID-19. The rearrangement joins TRBV6-6 to TRBJ1-1; possible D gene TRBD1, 6 bases. CDR3 amino acids: CASNDRLSNTEAFF. The CDR3 DNA reads TGTGCCAGCAACGACAGGTTGTCGAACACTGAAGCTTTCTTT.